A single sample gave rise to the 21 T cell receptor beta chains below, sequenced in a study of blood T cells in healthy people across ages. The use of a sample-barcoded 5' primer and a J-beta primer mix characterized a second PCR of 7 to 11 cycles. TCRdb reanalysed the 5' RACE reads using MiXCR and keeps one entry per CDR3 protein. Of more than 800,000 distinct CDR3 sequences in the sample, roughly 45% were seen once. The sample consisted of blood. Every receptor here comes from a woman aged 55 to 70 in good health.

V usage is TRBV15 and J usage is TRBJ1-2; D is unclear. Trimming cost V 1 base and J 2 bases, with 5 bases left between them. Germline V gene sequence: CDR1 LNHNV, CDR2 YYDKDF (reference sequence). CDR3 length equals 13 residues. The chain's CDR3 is CATSRGENYGYTF. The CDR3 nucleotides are TGTGCCACCAGCAGAGGGGAAAACTATGGCTACACCTTC. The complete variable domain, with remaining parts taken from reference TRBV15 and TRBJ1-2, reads DAMVIQNPRYQVTQFGKPVTLSCSQTLNHNVMYWYQQKSSQAPKLLFHYYDKDFNNEADTPDNFQSRRPNTSFCFLDIRSPGLGDTAMYLCATSRGENYGYTFGSGTRLTVV.

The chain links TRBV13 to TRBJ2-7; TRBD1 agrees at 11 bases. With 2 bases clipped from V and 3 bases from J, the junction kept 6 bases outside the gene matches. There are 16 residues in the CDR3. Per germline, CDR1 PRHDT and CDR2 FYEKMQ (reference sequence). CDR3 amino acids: CASSLKGTGGFYEQYF. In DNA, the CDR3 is TGTGCCAGCAGCTTAAAAGGGACAGGGGGTTTCTACGAGCAGTACTTC.

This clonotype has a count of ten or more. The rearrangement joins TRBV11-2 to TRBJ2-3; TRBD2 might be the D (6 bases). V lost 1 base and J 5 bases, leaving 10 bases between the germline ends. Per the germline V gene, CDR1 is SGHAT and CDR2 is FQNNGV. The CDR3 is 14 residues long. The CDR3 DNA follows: TGTGCCAGCAGCTTAGCGGGAGTGTTAGATACGCAGTATTTT. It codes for CASSLAGVLDTQYF.

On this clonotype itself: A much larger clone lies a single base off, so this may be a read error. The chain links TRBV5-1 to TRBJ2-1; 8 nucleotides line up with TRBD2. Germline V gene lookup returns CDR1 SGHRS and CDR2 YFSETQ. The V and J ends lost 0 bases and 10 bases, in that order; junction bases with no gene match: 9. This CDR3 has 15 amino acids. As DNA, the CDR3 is TGCGCCAGCAGCTTGGACGGGACTGGCGGGAGGGAGCAGTTCTTC. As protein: CASSLDGTGGREQFF.

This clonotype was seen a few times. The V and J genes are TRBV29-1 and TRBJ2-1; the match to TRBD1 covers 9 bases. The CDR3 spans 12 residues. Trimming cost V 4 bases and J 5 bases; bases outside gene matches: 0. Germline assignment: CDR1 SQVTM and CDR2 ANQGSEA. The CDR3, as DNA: TGCAGCGTTGGGGACAGGGACAATGAGCAGTTCTTC. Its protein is CSVGDRDNEQFF.

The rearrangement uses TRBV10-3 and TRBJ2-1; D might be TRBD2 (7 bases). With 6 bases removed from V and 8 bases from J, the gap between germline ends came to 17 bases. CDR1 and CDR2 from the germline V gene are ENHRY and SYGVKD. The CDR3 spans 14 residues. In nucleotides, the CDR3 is TGTGCCATCAGGGAGGGGGGGAGAAACGATGAGCAGTTCTTC. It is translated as CAIREGGRNDEQFF.

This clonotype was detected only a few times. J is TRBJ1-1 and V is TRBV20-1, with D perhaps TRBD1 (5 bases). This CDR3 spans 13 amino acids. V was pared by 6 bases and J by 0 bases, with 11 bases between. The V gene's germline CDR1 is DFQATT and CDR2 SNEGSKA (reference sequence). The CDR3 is CSAIDSMNTEAFF. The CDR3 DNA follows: TGCAGTGCCATCGACAGCATGAACACTGAAGCTTTCTTT.

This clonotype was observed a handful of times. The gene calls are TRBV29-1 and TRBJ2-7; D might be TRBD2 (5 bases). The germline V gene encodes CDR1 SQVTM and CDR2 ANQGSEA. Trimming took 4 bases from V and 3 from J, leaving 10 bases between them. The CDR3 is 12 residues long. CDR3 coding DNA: TGCAGCGTTGGCCGGGATTACTACGAGCAGTACTTC. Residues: CSVGRDYYEQYF.

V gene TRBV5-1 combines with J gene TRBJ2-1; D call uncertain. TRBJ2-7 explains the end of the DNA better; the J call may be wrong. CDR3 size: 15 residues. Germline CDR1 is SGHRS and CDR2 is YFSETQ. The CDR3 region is CASRPLISSYNEQYF. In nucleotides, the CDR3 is TGCGCCAGCCGCCCCCTTATAAGCTCCTACAATGAGCAGTACTTC.

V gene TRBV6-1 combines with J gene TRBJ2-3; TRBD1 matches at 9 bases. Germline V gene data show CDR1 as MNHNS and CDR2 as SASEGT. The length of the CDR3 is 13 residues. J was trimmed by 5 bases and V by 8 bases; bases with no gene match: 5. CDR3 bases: TGTGCCAGCCGGGACAGGGCGAAAGATACGCAGTATTTT. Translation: CASRDRAKDTQYF.

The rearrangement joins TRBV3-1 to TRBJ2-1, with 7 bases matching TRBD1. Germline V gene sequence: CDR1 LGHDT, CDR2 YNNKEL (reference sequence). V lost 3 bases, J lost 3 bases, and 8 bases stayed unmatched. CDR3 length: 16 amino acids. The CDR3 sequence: CASSHLRQGIYNEQFF. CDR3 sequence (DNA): TGTGCCAGCAGCCACCTGAGACAGGGCATCTACAATGAGCAGTTCTTC.

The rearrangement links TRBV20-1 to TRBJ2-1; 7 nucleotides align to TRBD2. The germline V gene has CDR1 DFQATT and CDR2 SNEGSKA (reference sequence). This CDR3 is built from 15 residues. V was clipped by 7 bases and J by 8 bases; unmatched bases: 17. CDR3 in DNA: TGCAGTGGCAAGGAGGCCGAGCGGGGTACCTATGAGCAGTTCTTC. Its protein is CSGKEAERGTYEQFF.

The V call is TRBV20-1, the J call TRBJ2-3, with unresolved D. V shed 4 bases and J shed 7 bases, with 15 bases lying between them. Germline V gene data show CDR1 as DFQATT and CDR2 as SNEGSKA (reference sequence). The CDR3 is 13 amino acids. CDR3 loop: CSATGPTGHTQYF. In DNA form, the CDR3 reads TGCAGTGCTACGGGCCCCACCGGGCATACGCAGTATTTT.

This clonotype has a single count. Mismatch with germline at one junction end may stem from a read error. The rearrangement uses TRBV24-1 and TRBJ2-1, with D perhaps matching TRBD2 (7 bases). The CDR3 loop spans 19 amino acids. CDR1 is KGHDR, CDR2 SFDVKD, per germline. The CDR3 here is CAASDLGQGRGGAYNEQFF. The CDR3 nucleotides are TGTGCCGCCAGTGATTTAGGTCAGGGGAGGGGGGGCGCCTACAATGAGCAGTTCTTC.

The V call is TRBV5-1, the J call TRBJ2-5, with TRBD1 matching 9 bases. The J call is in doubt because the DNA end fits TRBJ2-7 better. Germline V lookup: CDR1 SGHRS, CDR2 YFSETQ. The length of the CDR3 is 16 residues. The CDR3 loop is CASSLATGGWWYEQYF. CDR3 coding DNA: TGCGCCAGCAGCTTGGCGACAGGGGGATGGTGGTACGAGCAGTACTTC.

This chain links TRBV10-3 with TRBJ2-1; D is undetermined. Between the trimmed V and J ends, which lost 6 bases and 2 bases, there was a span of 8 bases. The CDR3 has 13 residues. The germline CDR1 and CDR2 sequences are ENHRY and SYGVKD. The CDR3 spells CAIRSHPYNEQFF. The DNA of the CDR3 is TGTGCCATCAGGTCGCATCCCTACAATGAGCAGTTCTTC.

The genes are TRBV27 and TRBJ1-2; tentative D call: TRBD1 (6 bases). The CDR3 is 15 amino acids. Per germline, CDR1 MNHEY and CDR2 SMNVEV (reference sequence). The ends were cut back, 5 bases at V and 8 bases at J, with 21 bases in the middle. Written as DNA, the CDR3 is TGTGCCAGCAGTCTACTAGTTGGGGGGCGCGGGGGCTACACCTTC. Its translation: CASSLLVGGRGGYTF.

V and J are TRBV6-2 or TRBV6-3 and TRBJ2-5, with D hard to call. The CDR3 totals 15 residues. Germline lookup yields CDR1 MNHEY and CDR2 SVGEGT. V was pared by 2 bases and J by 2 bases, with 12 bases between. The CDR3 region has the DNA TGTGCCAGCAGTTACGGAAGGGAAGTGCAAGAGACCCAGTACTTC. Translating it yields CASSYGREVQETQYF.

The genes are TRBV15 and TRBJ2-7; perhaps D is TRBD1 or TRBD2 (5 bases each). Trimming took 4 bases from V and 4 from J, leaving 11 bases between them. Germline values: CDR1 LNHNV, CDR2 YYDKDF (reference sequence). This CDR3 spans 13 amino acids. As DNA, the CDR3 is TGTGCCACCAGCACAGGGACCGGTTACGAGCAGTACTTC. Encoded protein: CATSTGTGYEQYF.

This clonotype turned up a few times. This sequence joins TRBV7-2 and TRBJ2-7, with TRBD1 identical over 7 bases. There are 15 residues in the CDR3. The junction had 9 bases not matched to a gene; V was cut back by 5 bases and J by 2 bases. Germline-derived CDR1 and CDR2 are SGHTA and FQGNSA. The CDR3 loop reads CASSLYRGEPYEQYF. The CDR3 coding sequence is TGTGCCAGCAGCCTTTACAGGGGCGAGCCCTACGAGCAGTACTTC. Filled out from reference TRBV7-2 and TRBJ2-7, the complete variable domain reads GAGVSQSPSNKVTEKGKDVELRCDPISGHTALYWYRQSLGQGLEFLIYFQGNSAPDKSGLPSDRFSAERTGGSVSTLTIQRTQQEDSAVYLCASSLYRGEPYEQYFGPGTRLTVT.

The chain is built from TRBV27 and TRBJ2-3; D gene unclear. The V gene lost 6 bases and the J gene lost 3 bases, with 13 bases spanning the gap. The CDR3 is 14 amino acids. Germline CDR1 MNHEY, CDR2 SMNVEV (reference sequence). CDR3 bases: TGTGCCAGCAGCTCCTCGGACGTTACAGATACGCAGTATTTT. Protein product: CASSSSDVTDTQYF.